Given below is one T cell receptor beta chain in context. The antigen is unknown. Time point here: week 35, safety follow-up. With topical imiquimod, each dose of the vaccine consisted of 300 ug of mutant IDH1 20-mer peptide. Sequencing used immunoSEQ multiplex PCR; TCRdb keeps in-frame clones, though not all of them. The sample yields 53,000 or so clones, around four fifths seen once. Germline loops: CDR1 MNHEY, CDR2 SVGAGI. This CDR3 region has 12 residues. Trimming removed 6 bases from V and 2 bases from J, with 8 bases in between. This entry is derived from a study of a mutant IDH1 vaccine in newly diagnosed glioma. On the study more broadly: Commencement of vaccination occurred 4-6 weeks following radiotherapy alone, or concurrently with temozolomide cycles. There were approximately 62% males and roughly 38% females among treated patients, whose mean age was approximately 41 years. It was radiotherapy, temozolomide, or both that patients received previously, with most receiving both. Visit V12 was scheduled at week 35 and visit V13 at week 47.

This receptor was identified in a man in his forties with glioma. The sequenced sample was PBMCs, obtained from a glioma patient whose treatment included an IDH1 peptide vaccine. The rearrangement joins TRBV6-5 to TRBJ2-7; D remains ambiguous. The CDR3 bases are TGTGCCAGCAGAGATACCACCTACGAGCAGTACTTC. This codes for CASRDTTYEQYF.